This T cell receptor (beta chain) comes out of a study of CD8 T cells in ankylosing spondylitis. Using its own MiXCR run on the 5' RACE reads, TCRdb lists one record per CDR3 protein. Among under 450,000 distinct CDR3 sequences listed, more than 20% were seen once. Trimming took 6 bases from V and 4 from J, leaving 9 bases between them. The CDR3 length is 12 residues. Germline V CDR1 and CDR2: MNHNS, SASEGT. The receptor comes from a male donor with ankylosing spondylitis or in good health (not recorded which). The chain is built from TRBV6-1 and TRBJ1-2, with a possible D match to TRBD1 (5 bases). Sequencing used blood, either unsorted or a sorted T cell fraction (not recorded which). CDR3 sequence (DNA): TGTGCCAGCAGGGTCGACAGCTATGGCTACACCTTC. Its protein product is CASRVDSYGYTF.